A single sample gave rise to the 8 T cell receptor beta chains below, sequenced in a study of early T cells in non-severe SARS-CoV-2 infection. One entry per CDR3 protein results from TCRdb running MiXCR on the 5' RACE reads. The sample lists more than 25,000 distinct CDR3 sequences, 3.5% to 5.5% occurring once. The sample consisted of whole blood, taken at baseline. These receptors came from an adult who was a healthcare worker with PCR-confirmed SARS-CoV-2 infection or an uninfected control (not recorded which).

This clonotype has just a few counts. The rearrangement links TRBV19 to TRBJ2-1; 11 bases fit TRBD2. Trimming took 3 bases from V and 5 from J; bases not matched to a gene: 6. Germline V CDR1 and CDR2: LNHDA, SQIVND (reference sequence). This CDR3 has 16 amino acids. The CDR3 is CASSILLAGANNEQFF. The DNA for the CDR3 is TGTGCCAGTAGTATCCTACTAGCGGGGGCTAACAATGAGCAGTTCTTC.

This clonotype was seen repeatedly, ten times or more. The chain has TRBV6-1 and TRBJ1-5; D is ambiguous. The CDR3 spans 11 residues. Germline loops: CDR1 MNHNS, CDR2 SASEGT. The V and J ends lost 6 bases and 6 bases respectively, with 6 bases between them. CDR3 nucleotides: TGTGCCAGCAGGGGAATTCAGCCCCAGCATTTT. As protein: CASRGIQPQHF.

This clonotype was detected only a few times. This sequence joins TRBV6-2 or TRBV6-3 and TRBJ2-1; D ambiguous. Deletions cut 6 bases from V and 4 bases from J, with 13 bases between. CDR1 is MNHEY and CDR2 is SVGEGT in the germline V gene. This CDR3 comprises 14 residues. The CDR3, as DNA: TGTGCCAGCAGGCAATCTGGCGGATACAATGAGCAGTTCTTC. It specifies CASRQSGGYNEQFF.

The chain combines TRBV4-1 with TRBJ2-7; the match to TRBD1 covers 7 bases. V was clipped by 1 base and J by 2 bases; unmatched bases: 8. Germline CDR1 is MGHRA and CDR2 is YSYEKL. The CDR3 extends over 16 amino acids. Here the CDR3 DNA reads TGCGCCAGCAGCCAAGGGTCTGACAGGGCCACCTACGAGCAGTACTTC. It encodes CASSQGSDRATYEQYF.

The table lists this clonotype with many counts. This chain uses TRBV4-1 with TRBJ2-1; no definite D call. The CDR3 is 15 residues long. Germline CDR1 reads MGHRA; CDR2 reads YSYEKL. V was trimmed by 1 base and J by 7 bases, leaving 14 bases between them. CDR3 DNA sequence: TGCGCCAGCAGCCAAGTGGCCATCAGCCGGAATGAGCAGTTCTTC. Its protein is CASSQVAISRNEQFF.

This clonotype was observed many times. The chain has TRBV11-2 and TRBJ2-1; TRBD2 is a possible D gene (7 bases). Trimming pared 0 bases from V and 4 bases from J, leaving 10 bases between. Germline V gene lookup returns CDR1 SGHAT and CDR2 FQNNGV. The CDR3 totals 15 residues. Here the CDR3 DNA reads TGTGCCAGCAGCTTAGACGGGGGGCAATACAATGAGCAGTTCTTC. It specifies CASSLDGGQYNEQFF.

This clonotype was counted many times. The V call is TRBV20-1, the J call TRBJ2-7, with 9 bases lining up with TRBD1. The ends lost 3 bases at V and 0 bases at J; junction bases unmatched: 3. Germline values: CDR1 DFQATT, CDR2 SNEGSKA (reference sequence). The length of the CDR3 is 14 residues. CDR3 nucleotide sequence: TGCAGTGCTAGGACAGGGGGTTTCTCCTACGAGCAGTACTTC. It specifies CSARTGGFSYEQYF.

V usage is TRBV20-1 and J usage is TRBJ2-1; the D gene is possibly TRBD2 (6 bases). Germline V gene lookup returns CDR1 DFQATT and CDR2 SNEGSKA (reference sequence). V shed 1 base and J shed 6 bases, with 10 bases lying between them. This CDR3 is built from 13 residues. CDR3 in amino acids: CSARVSTSNEQFF. Written as DNA, the CDR3 is TGCAGTGCTAGAGTTTCGACTAGCAATGAGCAGTTCTTC.